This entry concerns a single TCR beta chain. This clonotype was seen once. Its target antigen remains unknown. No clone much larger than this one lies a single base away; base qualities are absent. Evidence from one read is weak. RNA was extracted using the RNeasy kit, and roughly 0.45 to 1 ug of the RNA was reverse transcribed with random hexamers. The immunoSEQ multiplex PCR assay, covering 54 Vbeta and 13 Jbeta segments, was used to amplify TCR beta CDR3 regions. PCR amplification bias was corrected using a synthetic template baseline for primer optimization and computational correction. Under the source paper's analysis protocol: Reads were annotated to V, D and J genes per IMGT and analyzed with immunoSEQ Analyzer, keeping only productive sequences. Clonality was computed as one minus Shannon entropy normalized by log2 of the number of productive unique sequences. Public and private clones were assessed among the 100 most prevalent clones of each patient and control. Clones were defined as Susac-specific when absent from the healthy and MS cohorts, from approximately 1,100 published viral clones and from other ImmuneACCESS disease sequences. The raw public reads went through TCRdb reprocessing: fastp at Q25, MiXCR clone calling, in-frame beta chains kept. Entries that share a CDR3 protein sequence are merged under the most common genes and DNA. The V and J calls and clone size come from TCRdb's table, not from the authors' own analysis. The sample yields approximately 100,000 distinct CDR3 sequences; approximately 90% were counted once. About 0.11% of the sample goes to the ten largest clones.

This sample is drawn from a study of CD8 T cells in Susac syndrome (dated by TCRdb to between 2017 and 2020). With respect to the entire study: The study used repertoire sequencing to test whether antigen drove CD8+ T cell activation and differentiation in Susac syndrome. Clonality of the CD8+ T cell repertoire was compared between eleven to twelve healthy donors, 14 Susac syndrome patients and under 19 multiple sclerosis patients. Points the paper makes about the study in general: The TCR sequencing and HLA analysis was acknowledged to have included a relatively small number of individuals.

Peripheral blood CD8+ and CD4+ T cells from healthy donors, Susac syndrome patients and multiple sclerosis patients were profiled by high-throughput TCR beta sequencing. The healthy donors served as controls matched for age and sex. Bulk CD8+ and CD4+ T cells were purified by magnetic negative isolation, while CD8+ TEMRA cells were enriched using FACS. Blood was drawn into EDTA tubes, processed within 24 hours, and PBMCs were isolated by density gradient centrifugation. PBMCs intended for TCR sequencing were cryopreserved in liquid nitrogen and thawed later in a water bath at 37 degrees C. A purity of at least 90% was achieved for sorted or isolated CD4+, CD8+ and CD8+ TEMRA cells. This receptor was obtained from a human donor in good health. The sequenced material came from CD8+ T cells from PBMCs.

Here is the DNA: TGTGCCAGCAGCTTAGAGCAGGGAACGAGCACTGAAGCTTTCTTT. It is translated as CASSLEQGTSTEAFF. This chain is built from TRBV7-6 and TRBJ1-1; D gene: possibly TRBD1, on 5 matching bases. V is pared back by 1 base and J by 4 bases, with 13 bases lying between the germline termini. Inclusive of the bounding cysteine and phenylalanine, the CDR3 is 15 residues long. Of all the DNA, just the CDR3 is kept, 45 bases in frame from base 1. The germline V gene yields SGHVS for CDR1 and FNYEAQ for CDR2.